One and the same sample provided the 31 T cell receptor beta chains below, sequenced in a study of blood T cell repertoires in COVID-19. TCRdb keeps only in-frame clones here, not all; method: immunoSEQ multiplex PCR. The sample lists approximately 300,000 clones, 80% to 95% seen once, with about a fifth in the top ten. The sequenced material came from PBMCs or T cells enriched from blood (not recorded which). Source of these receptors: a woman between 25 and 40 years old who had recovered from COVID-19.

On this clone itself: Germline and junction disagree at one end, which may indicate a read error. The chain combines TRBV7-7 with TRBJ2-5, with D possibly being TRBD2 (7 bases). The germline V gene encodes CDR1 SSHAT and CDR2 FNYEAQ (reference sequence). This CDR3 is 14 amino acids long. The CDR3, as DNA: TGTGCTAGCAGCCGAGGGGGGGATCAAGAGACCCAGTACTTC. It translates to CASSRGGDQETQYF.

This chain joins TRBV28 and TRBJ2-7; TRBD2 matches 8 bases. V shed 5 bases, J shed 4 bases, and the junction held 13 bases outside the gene matches. Germline CDR1 reads MDHEN; CDR2 reads SYDVKM. CDR3 length: 16 amino acids. CDR3 bases: TGTGCCAGCAGTCTCCCCCTGGGGAGCGGGAGATACGAGCAGTACTTC. Its protein is CASSLPLGSGRYEQYF.

This clone has just a few counts. The chain recombines TRBV14 with TRBJ2-2; 9 bases align to TRBD1. CDR3 length equals 15 residues. Germline loops: CDR1 SGHDN, CDR2 FVKESK. V lost 0 bases to trimming and J lost 6 bases; unmatched junction nucleotides: 2. CDR3 amino acids: CASSQETGGPGELFF. The DNA for the CDR3 is TGTGCCAGCAGCCAAGAGACAGGGGGTCCCGGGGAGCTGTTTTTT. Drawing the rest from reference TRBV14 and TRBJ2-2, the complete variable domain is EAGVTQFPSHSVIEKGQTVTLRCDPISGHDNLYWYRRVMGKEIKFLLHFVKESKQDESGMPNNRFLAERTGGTYSTLKVQPAELEDSGVYFCASSQETGGPGELFFGEGSRLTVL.

The gene calls are TRBV5-1 and TRBJ2-3, with D perhaps matching TRBD1 (6 bases). This CDR3 has 15 amino acids. Per germline, CDR1 SGHRS and CDR2 YFSETQ. Trimming took off 0 bases at V and 5 bases at J, with 13 bases between the two ends. For the CDR3, the DNA is TGCGCCAGCAGCTTGGCGGTAGGGGGTATAGATACGCAGTATTTT. This sequence encodes CASSLAVGGIDTQYF. Supplemented by reference TRBV5-1 and TRBJ2-3, the full variable domain reads KAGVTQTPRYLIKTRGQQVTLSCSPISGHRSVSWYQQTPGQGLQFLFEYFSETQRNKGNFPGRFSGRQFSNSRSEMNVSTLELGDSALYLCASSLAVGGIDTQYFGPGTRLTVL.

The rearrangement joins TRBV25-1 to TRBJ1-1, with unresolved D. The CDR3 is 15 amino acids. The germline V gene has CDR1 MGHDK and CDR2 SYGVNS. V was cut by 4 bases and J by 3 bases, with 15 bases left in between. The CDR3 spells CASSALGSGYTEAFF. The CDR3 nucleotides read TGTGCCAGCAGTGCCCTTGGATCGGGGTACACTGAAGCTTTCTTT.

The chain is built from TRBV7-3 and TRBJ1-2, with TRBD1 as a possible D gene (6 bases). V was pared by 5 bases and J by 7 bases, with 14 bases between. CDR1 is SGHTA, CDR2 FQGTGA, per germline. The CDR3 is made up of 13 amino acids. CDR3 nucleotide sequence: TGTGCCAGCAGCGAAACAGGGCCAGGTGGCTACACCTTC. It encodes CASSETGPGGYTF.

This chain uses TRBV7-2 with TRBJ2-3; the match to TRBD2 covers 9 bases. Losses at the gene ends were 1 base for V and 3 bases for J; bases not matched to a gene: 2. This CDR3 spans 15 amino acids. Germline values: CDR1 SGHTA, CDR2 FQGNSA. This chain's CDR3 is CASSLVAGVTDTQYF. CDR3 sequence (DNA): TGTGCCAGCAGCTTAGTAGCGGGGGTTACAGATACGCAGTATTTT. The variable domain in full, completed from reference TRBV7-2 and TRBJ2-3, reads GAGVSQSPSNKVTEKGKDVELRCDPISGHTALYWYRQSLGQGLEFLIYFQGNSAPDKSGLPSDRFSAERTGGSVSTLTIQRTQQEDSAVYLCASSLVAGVTDTQYFGPGTRLTVL.

The chain couples TRBV4-1 to TRBJ2-5; 10 positions agree with TRBD1. Germline loops: CDR1 MGHRA, CDR2 YSYEKL. The length of the CDR3 is 16 residues. V dropped 3 bases and J dropped 5; count of bases not matched to a gene: 9. This chain's CDR3 is CASSHSRDRGRETQYF. The CDR3 DNA follows: TGCGCCAGCAGCCACTCCCGGGACAGGGGCCGGGAGACCCAGTACTTC.

The chain employs TRBV6-1 and TRBJ1-4; 9 nucleotides line up with TRBD1. Per the germline V gene, CDR1 is MNHNS and CDR2 is SASEGT. The junction had 4 bases not matched to a gene; V was cut back by 3 bases and J by 8 bases. The CDR3 has 14 residues. The DNA of the CDR3 is TGTGCCAGCAGTGAGACAGGGGGTGGGGAAAAACTGTTTTTT. It is translated as CASSETGGGEKLFF.

The chain recombines TRBV9 with TRBJ1-3, with D possibly being TRBD1 (5 bases). In germline, CDR1 is SGDLS, CDR2 YYNGEE. CDR3 length: 17 amino acids. Trimming took off 2 bases at V and 0 bases at J, with 15 bases between the two ends. The CDR3 sequence is CASSVMDDSPSGNTIYF. CDR3 in DNA: TGTGCCAGCAGCGTCATGGACGACAGTCCCTCTGGAAACACCATATATTTT. Filled out from reference TRBV9 and TRBJ1-3, the complete variable domain reads DSGVTQTPKHLITATGQRVTLRCSPRSGDLSVYWYQQSLDQGLQFLIQYYNGEERAKGNILERFSAQQFPDLHSELNLSSLELGDSALYFCASSVMDDSPSGNTIYFGEGSWLTVV.

CDR3 region: CASSPAVAAFTDTQYF. As DNA, the CDR3 is TGTGCCAGCTCACCGGCGGTAGCAGCGTTCACAGATACGCAGTATTTT. The rearrangement uses TRBV18 and TRBJ2-3; D unresolved. Germline values: CDR1 KGHSH, CDR2 LQKENI. The length of the CDR3 is 16 residues. V lost 3 bases and J 2 bases, leaving 15 bases between the germline ends.

A note on this clone: The identical CDR3 is also encoded by other nucleotide sequences in the sample. V and J are TRBV28 and TRBJ1-2, with D perhaps matching TRBD1 (6 bases). Trimming took off 4 bases at V and 2 bases at J, with 11 bases between the two ends. Germline V lookup: CDR1 MDHEN, CDR2 SYDVKM. CDR3 size: 14 residues. CDR3 residues: CASSSGGTNYGYTF. In DNA form, the CDR3 reads TGTGCCAGCAGTTCTGGGGGCACAAACTATGGCTACACCTTC.

The rearrangement uses TRBV11-3 and TRBJ2-7; TRBD2 matches 11 bases. The J call may be incorrect, as the DNA end agrees better with TRBJ2-5. Per the germline V gene, CDR1 is SGHNT and CDR2 is YENEEA. The CDR3 length is 17 residues. CDR3 in DNA: TGTGCCAGCAGCTTAGCGCTAGCGGGGGGATACCAAGAGACCCAGTACTTC. It yields the protein CASSLALAGGYQETQYF.

In regard to this clone: Other DNA sequences from this sample encode an identical CDR3 as well. The gene calls are TRBV11-2 and TRBJ2-3, with TRBD2 matching over 10 bases. With 2 bases clipped from V and 4 bases from J, the junction kept 0 bases outside the gene matches. The germline gives CDR1 SGHAT, CDR2 FQNNGV. CDR3 length: 14 amino acids. In DNA, the CDR3 is TGTGCCAGCAGCTTACTAGCGGGGGCAGATACGCAGTATTTT. This translates into CASSLLAGADTQYF. Drawing the rest from reference TRBV11-2 and TRBJ2-3, the complete variable domain is EAGVAQSPRYKIIEKRQSVAFWCNPISGHATLYWYQQILGQGPKLLIQFQNNGVVDDSQLPKDRFSAERLKGVDSTLKIQPAKLEDSAVYLCASSLLAGADTQYFGPGTRLTVL.

The chain is built from TRBV6-6 and TRBJ1-3; D not resolved. Between the trimmed V and J ends, which lost 6 bases and 0 bases, there was a span of 12 bases. In germline, CDR1 is MNHNY, CDR2 SVGAGI (reference sequence). The CDR3 sequence is 15 residues long. CDR3 in amino acids: CASSTTLNSGNTIYF. As DNA, the CDR3 is TGTGCCAGCAGCACGACACTCAACTCTGGAAACACCATATATTTT.

This clone showed up just a few times. The chain is built from TRBV28 and TRBJ1-1; 7 nucleotides line up with TRBD1. The V segment lost 3 bases and the J segment 6 bases; nucleotides outside the gene matches: 7. The length of the CDR3 is 14 residues. Germline CDR1 reads MDHEN; CDR2 reads SYDVKM. The CDR3 DNA reads as TGTGCCAGCAGTTTTATTACAGGGGAGCCTGAAGCTTTCTTT. This sequence encodes CASSFITGEPEAFF.

V usage is TRBV7-9 and J usage is TRBJ1-4, with D tentatively TRBD1 (5 bases). V was cut by 5 bases and J by 0 bases, with 7 bases left in between. The CDR3 extends over 14 amino acids. CDR1 is SEHNR, CDR2 FQNEAQ, per germline (reference sequence). The CDR3 reads CASSIRATNEKLFF. The CDR3 nucleotides are TGTGCCAGCAGCATCAGGGCAACTAATGAAAAACTGTTTTTT. Full variable domain (remainder filled in from reference TRBV7-9 and TRBJ1-4): DTGVSQNPRHKITKRGQNVTFRCDPISEHNRLYWYRQTLGQGPEFLTYFQNEAQLEKSRLLSDRFSAERPKGSFSTLEIQRTEQGDSAMYLCASSIRATNEKLFFGSGTQLSVL.

The V and J genes are TRBV4-3 and TRBJ2-2, with D perhaps matching TRBD1 (5 bases). The length of the CDR3 is 13 residues. V was trimmed by 0 bases and J by 8 bases, leaving 7 bases between them. Germline CDR1 reads LGHNA; CDR2 reads YSLEER. CDR3 DNA sequence: TGCGCCAGCAGCCAAGAGAACAGGGGGGAGCTGTTTTTT. It yields the protein CASSQENRGELFF.

This rearrangement joins TRBV7-2 to TRBJ1-2; D perhaps matches TRBD1 (6 bases). This CDR3 spans 15 amino acids. The germline CDR1 and CDR2 sequences are SGHTA and FQGNSA. Trimming removed 5 bases at V and 4 bases at J, with 17 bases between. The DNA of the CDR3 is TGTGCCAGCAGCCCAATGGGGGGGCAAGGCTATGGCTACACCTTC. Translating it yields CASSPMGGQGYGYTF.

CDR3 DNA sequence: TGTGCCAGCAGCTTAGCGTTCGGTCCACTTGGGAACACTGAAGCTTTCTTT. It encodes CASSLAFGPLGNTEAFF. The V and J genes are TRBV7-3 and TRBJ1-1; D uncertain. The CDR3 covers 17 residues. Germline loops: CDR1 SGHTA, CDR2 FQGTGA. The V and J ends lost 2 bases and 1 base respectively, with 17 bases between them.

This chain uses TRBV6-2 or TRBV6-3 with TRBJ1-4; 10 bases are a match to TRBD1. V gave up 0 bases and J gave up 6 bases; unmatched junction bases: 10. The CDR3 sequence is 18 residues long. Germline V gives CDR1 MNHEY, CDR2 SVGEGT. The CDR3 coding sequence is TGTGCCAGCAGTTACTCGAAGGGGACAGGGGCGAAGCATGAAAAACTGTTTTTT. Translating gives CASSYSKGTGAKHEKLFF.

The V and J genes are TRBV27 and TRBJ2-1, with D possibly being TRBD1 (6 bases). This CDR3 is built from 12 residues. The V gene lost 5 bases and the J gene lost 8 bases, with 10 bases spanning the gap. In germline, CDR1 is MNHEY, CDR2 SMNVEV (reference sequence). In nucleotides, the CDR3 is TGTGCCAGCAGTCCACAGGGCGATGAGCAGTTCTTC. This gives the protein CASSPQGDEQFF.

The chain links TRBV28 to TRBJ2-1, with 7 bases matching TRBD1. Germline assignment: CDR1 MDHEN and CDR2 SYDVKM. CDR3 length equals 13 residues. V gave up 10 bases and J gave up 10 bases; unmatched junction bases: 13. CDR3 DNA: TGTGCCACCAAGATAACAGGGGCTCGAGAGCAGTTCTTC. Its protein product is CATKITGAREQFF.

J is TRBJ2-3 and V is TRBV19, with 8 nucleotides matching TRBD2. The germline gives CDR1 LNHDA, CDR2 SQIVND (reference sequence). J lost 6 bases, V lost 3 bases, and 11 bases had no gene match. This CDR3 comprises 16 residues. The CDR3 nucleotides are TGTGCCAGTAGTATTACTAGCGGCCGCGTGGGGGATACGCAGTATTTT. It specifies CASSITSGRVGDTQYF.

This chain links TRBV5-1 with TRBJ1-6, with 10 positions matching TRBD1. The CDR3 length is 17 residues. V shed 5 bases, J shed 5 bases, and the junction held 10 bases outside the gene matches. The germline V gene encodes CDR1 SGHRS and CDR2 YFSETQ. CDR3 sequence reads: CASRVLTGTGDNSPLHF. The DNA of the CDR3 is TGCGCCAGCAGAGTCCTAACCGGGACAGGGGATAATTCACCCCTCCACTTT.

The rearrangement uses TRBV5-1 and TRBJ2-1; 8 positions agree with TRBD2. Per the germline V gene, CDR1 is SGHRS and CDR2 is YFSETQ. V gave up 5 bases and J gave up 4 bases; unmatched junction bases: 5. The CDR3 has 14 amino acids. The CDR3 spells CASRVSGGYNEQFF. The CDR3 bases are TGCGCCAGCAGGGTCAGCGGGGGTTACAATGAGCAGTTCTTC.

The J gene is TRBJ2-1, the V gene TRBV27; D may be TRBD2 (5 bases). Trimming pared 6 bases from V and 4 bases from J, leaving 19 bases between. CDR1 is MNHEY, CDR2 SMNVEV, per germline (reference sequence). The CDR3 contains 16 residues. This CDR3 is CASRVTRIAAYNEQFF. Written as DNA, the CDR3 is TGTGCCAGCAGGGTTACTAGGATCGCAGCGTACAATGAGCAGTTCTTC.

This chain connects TRBV28 to TRBJ2-7; 8 bases are shared with TRBD1. The CDR3 runs to 14 residues. The trim removed 6 bases at V and 3 bases at J, leaving 7 bases unmatched. Germline V gene data show CDR1 as MDHEN and CDR2 as SYDVKM. CDR3 nucleotides: TGTGCCAGCAGACGGGGACAGGATAACTACGAGCAGTACTTC. Encoded protein: CASRRGQDNYEQYF.

This sequence joins TRBV18 and TRBJ1-2; weak D call: TRBD1 (5 bases). The CDR3 runs to 14 residues. V shed 2 bases and J shed 3 bases, with 10 bases lying between them. The germline V gene encodes CDR1 KGHSH and CDR2 LQKENI. The CDR3 spells CASSPEGDYYGYTF. The CDR3 DNA follows: TGTGCCAGCTCACCAGAAGGGGACTACTATGGCTACACCTTC.

V usage is TRBV14 and J usage is TRBJ2-7; D gene unclear. CDR1 and CDR2 from the germline V gene are SGHDN and FVKESK. The CDR3 runs 13 residues. Trimming left V 6 bases short and J 2 bases short, with 11 bases between. CDR3 in DNA: TGTGCCAGCAGTCATTACACCACCTACGAGCAGTACTTC. Amino acids: CASSHYTTYEQYF.

This chain joins TRBV27 and TRBJ2-2; D might be TRBD2 (7 bases). The CDR3 is 15 amino acids. With 2 bases removed from V and 4 bases from J, the gap between germline ends came to 11 bases. Per germline, CDR1 MNHEY and CDR2 SMNVEV (reference sequence). The CDR3 loop reads CASSLGGARTGELFF. The DNA for the CDR3 is TGTGCCAGCAGTTTAGGGGGGGCGCGCACCGGGGAGCTGTTTTTT.